This entry lists 7 T cell receptor beta chains sequenced from one sample in a study of CD8+CD57+ T cells in acquired aplastic anemia. All patients picked for sequencing had shown, by flow cytometry, an expansion of CD8+CD57+ cells. TCR beta VDJ and CDR3 were profiled, and genomic DNA was the template. TCRdb re-called the reads with MiXCR, one entry per CDR3 protein. The table includes over 15,000 distinct CDR3 sequences, more than 30% detected once. Study-wide results and limits: CD8+CD57+ cells in patients trailed total CD4+ and CD8+ pools in diversity.

Which antigens these TCRs recognize remains unknown. Sequenced: CD8+CD57+ T cells sorted from PBMCs. The subset is: bead-enriched CD8+CD57+ effector memory T cells from SAA patients. Receptors were obtained from a human donor with aplastic anemia.

The chain links TRBV2 to TRBJ2-3, with 7 bases matching TRBD2. Germline V gene data show CDR1 as SNHLY and CDR2 as FYNNEI. The J segment lost 3 bases and the V segment lost 6 bases, leaving 9 bases of the junction unmatched. CDR3 length equals 15 residues. The CDR3 nucleotides are TGTGCCAGCAGATTCCGCAGCGGGAAGACAGATACGCAGTATTTT. This sequence encodes CASRFRSGKTDTQYF.

This clonotype was seen ten or more times. The chain couples TRBV29-1 to TRBJ2-7, with 7 bases aligning to TRBD2. The CDR3 is 12 residues long. J gave up 5 bases and V 7 bases, and 8 bases lay outside the gene matches. Germline CDR1 is SQVTM and CDR2 is ANQGSEA. The CDR3 reads CSGGYAGDEQYF. The CDR3 DNA reads TGCAGCGGAGGATACGCGGGGGACGAGCAGTACTTC.

The chain has TRBV7-2 and TRBJ2-5, with D possibly TRBD1 on 6 matching bases. This CDR3 comprises 13 residues. Between the trimmed V and J ends, which lost 0 bases and 5 bases, there was a span of 7 bases. Germline CDR1 reads SGHTA; CDR2 reads FQGNSA. DNA of the CDR3: TGTGCCAGCAGCTTAGCAACAGGGGAGACCCAGTACTTC. It yields the protein CASSLATGETQYF.

Ten or more counts support this clonotype. The rearrangement joins TRBV5-4 to TRBJ2-7; 7 nucleotides agree with TRBD1. This CDR3 is built from 14 residues. V lost 4 bases and J lost 0; bases outside the gene matches: 4. The V gene's germline CDR1 is SGHNT and CDR2 YYREEE (reference sequence). The CDR3 DNA is TGTGCCAGCAGCCCGGACAGGAACTCCTACGAGCAGTACTTC. It is translated as CASSPDRNSYEQYF.

The table lists this clonotype with many counts. V is TRBV2 and J is TRBJ1-6, with 10 positions matching TRBD1. This CDR3 has 16 residues. The V segment lost 5 bases and the J segment 7 bases; nucleotides outside the gene matches: 8. The germline V gene has CDR1 SNHLY and CDR2 FYNNEI. The CDR3 nucleotides read TGTGCCAGCAGTTACAAGGGGACAGGGGAAAATTCACCCCTCCACTTT. Its translation: CASSYKGTGENSPLHF.

This clonotype was counted a few times. The chain has TRBV7-2 and TRBJ2-7, with 12 bases aligning to TRBD2. This CDR3 has 15 residues. The V gene's germline CDR1 is SGHTA and CDR2 FQGNSA. The V gene end was trimmed by 4 bases and the J gene end by 3 bases; junction bases not matched to a gene: 4. The CDR3 here is CASSSALAGGYEQYF. DNA for the CDR3: TGTGCCAGCAGCTCCGCACTAGCGGGAGGCTACGAGCAGTACTTC.

This clonotype appeared a few times. The chain couples TRBV10-2 to TRBJ2-7; D remains ambiguous. V shed 8 bases and J shed 2 bases, with 13 bases lying between them. Looked up from germline, CDR1 is WSHSY and CDR2 is SAAADI. This CDR3 is 13 amino acids long. The CDR3 sequence: CASGDLTPYEQYF. In DNA form, the CDR3 reads TGCGCCAGCGGCGACTTAACTCCCTACGAGCAGTACTTC.